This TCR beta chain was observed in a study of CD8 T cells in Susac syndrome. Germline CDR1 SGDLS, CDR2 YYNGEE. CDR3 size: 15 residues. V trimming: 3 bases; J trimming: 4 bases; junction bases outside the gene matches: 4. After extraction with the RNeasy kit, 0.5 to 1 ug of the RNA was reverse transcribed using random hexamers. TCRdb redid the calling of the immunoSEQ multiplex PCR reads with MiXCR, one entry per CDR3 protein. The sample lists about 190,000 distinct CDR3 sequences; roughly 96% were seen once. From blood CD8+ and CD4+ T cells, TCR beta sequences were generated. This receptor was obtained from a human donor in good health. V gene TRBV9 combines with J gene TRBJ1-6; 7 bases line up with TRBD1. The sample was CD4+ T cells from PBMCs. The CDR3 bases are TGTGCCAGCAGCGCGCAACAGGGGTATAATTCACCCCTCCACTTT. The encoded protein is CASSAQQGYNSPLHF.